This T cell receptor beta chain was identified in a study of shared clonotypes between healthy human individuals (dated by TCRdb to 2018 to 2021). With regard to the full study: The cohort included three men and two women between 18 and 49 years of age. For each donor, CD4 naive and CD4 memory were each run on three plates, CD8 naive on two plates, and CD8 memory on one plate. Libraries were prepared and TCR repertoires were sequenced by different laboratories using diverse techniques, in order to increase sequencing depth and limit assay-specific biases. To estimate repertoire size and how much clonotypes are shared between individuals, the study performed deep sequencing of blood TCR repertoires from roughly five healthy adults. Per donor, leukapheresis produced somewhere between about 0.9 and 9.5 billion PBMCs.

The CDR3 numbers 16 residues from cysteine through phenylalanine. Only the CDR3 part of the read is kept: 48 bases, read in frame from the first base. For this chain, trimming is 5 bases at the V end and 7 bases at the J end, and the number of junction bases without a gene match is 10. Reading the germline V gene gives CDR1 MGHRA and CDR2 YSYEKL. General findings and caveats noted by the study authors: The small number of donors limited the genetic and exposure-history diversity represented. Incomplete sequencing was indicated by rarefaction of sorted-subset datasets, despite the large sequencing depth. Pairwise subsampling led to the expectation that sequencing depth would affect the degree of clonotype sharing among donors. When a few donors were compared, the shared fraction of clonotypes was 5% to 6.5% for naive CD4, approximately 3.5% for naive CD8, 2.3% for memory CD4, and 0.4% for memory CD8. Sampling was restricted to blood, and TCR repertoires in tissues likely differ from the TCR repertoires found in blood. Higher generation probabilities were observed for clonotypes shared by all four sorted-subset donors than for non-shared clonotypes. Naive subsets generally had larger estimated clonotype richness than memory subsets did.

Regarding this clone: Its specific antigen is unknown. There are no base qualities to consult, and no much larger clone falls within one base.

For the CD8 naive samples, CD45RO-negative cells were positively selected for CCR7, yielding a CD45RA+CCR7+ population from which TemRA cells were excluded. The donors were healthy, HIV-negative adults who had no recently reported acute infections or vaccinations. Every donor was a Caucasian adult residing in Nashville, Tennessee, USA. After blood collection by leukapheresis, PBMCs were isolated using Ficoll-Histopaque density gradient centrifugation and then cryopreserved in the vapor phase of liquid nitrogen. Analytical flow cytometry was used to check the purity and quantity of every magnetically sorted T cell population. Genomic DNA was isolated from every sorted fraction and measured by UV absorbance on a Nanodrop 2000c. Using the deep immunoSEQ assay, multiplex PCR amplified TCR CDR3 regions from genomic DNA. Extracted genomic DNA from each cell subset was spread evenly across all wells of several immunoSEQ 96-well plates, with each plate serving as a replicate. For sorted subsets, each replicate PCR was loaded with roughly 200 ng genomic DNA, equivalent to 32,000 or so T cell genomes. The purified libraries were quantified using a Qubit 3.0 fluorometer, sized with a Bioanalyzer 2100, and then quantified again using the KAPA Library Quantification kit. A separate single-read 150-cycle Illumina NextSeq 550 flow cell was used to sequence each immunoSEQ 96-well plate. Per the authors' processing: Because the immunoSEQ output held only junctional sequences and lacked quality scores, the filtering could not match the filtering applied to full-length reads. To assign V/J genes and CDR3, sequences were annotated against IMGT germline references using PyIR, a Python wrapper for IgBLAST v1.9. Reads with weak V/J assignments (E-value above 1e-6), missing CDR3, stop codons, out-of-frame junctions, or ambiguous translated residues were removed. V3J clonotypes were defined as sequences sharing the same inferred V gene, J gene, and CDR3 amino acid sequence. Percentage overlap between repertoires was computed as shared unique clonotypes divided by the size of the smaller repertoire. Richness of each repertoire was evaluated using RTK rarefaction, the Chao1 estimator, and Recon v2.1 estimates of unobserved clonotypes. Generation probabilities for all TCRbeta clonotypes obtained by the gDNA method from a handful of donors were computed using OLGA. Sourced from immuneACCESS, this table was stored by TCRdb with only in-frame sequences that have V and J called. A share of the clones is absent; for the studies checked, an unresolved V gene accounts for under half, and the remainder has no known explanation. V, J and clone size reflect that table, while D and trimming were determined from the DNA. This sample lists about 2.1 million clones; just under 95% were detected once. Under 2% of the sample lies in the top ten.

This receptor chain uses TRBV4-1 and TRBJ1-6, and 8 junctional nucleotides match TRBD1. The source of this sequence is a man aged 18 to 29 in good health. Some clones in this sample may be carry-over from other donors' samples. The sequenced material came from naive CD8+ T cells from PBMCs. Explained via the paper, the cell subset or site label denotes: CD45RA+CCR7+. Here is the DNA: TGCGCCAGCAGCGCGCGACAGGGGTTGAGGAATTCACCCCTCCACTTT. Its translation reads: CASSARQGLRNSPLHF.